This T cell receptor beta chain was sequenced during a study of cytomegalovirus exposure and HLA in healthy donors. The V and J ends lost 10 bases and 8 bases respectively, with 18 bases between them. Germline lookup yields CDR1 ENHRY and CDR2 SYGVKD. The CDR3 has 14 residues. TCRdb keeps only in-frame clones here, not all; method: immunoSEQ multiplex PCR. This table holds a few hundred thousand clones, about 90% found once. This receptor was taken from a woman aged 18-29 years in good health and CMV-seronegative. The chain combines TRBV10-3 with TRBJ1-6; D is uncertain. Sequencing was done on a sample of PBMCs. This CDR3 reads CATTVASVDSPLHF. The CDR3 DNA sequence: TGTGCCACCACCGTAGCCAGTGTTGATTCACCCCTCCACTTT.